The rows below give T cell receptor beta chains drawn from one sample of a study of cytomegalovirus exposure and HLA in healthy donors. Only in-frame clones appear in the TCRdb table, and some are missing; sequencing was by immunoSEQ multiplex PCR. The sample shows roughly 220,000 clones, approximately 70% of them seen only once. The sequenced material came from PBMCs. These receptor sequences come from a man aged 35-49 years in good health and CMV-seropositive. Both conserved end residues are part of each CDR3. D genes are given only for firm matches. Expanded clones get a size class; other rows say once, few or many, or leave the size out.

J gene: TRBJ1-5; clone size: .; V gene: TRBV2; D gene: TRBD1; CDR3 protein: CASSEDIGQGTPQHF; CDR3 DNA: TGTGCCAGCAGTGAAGATATCGGACAGGGGACGCCCCAGCATTTT
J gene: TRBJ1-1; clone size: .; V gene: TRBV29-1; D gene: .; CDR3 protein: CSVEDREGTEAFF; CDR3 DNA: TGCAGCGTTGAAGACAGGGAGGGCACTGAAGCTTTCTTT
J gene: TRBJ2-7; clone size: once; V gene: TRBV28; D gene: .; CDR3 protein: CASQGGALYEQYF; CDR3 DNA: TGTGCCAGCCAGGGGGGCGCCTTATACGAGCAGTACTTC
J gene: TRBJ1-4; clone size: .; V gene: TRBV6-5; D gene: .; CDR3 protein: CASSYSGATNEKLFF; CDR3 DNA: TGTGCCAGCAGTTACTCAGGGGCAACTAATGAAAAACTGTTTTTT
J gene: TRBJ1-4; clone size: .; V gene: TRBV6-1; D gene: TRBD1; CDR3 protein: CASSRDREVDEKLFF; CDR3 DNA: TGTGCCAGCTCCCGGGACAGGGAAGTCGATGAAAAACTGTTTTTT
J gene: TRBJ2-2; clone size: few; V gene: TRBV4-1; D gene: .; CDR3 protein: CASSPPTGELFF; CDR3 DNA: TGCGCCAGCAGCCCCCCGACCGGGGAGCTGTTTTTT
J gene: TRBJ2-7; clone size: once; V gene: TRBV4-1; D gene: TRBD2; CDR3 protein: CASSQALRGSDEQYF; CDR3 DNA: TGCGCCAGCAGCCAAGCATTGCGGGGGAGCGACGAGCAGTACTTC
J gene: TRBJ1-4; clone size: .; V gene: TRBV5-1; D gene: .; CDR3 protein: CASSLEPNEKLFF; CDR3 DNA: TGCGCCAGCAGCTTGGAGCCCAATGAAAAACTGTTTTTT
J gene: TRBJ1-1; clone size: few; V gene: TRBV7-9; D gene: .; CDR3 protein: CASSLPAGLNTEAFF; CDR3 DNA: TGTGCCAGCAGCCTCCCTGCAGGGTTGAACACTGAAGCTTTCTTT
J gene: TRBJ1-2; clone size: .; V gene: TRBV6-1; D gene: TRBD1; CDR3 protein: CASSGDRGEGYTF; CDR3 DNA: TGTGCCAGCAGTGGGGACAGGGGGGAAGGCTACACCTTC
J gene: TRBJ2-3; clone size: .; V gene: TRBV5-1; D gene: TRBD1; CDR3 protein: CASFGTGGRDTQYF; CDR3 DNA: TGCGCCAGCTTTGGGACAGGGGGTAGAGATACGCAGTATTTT
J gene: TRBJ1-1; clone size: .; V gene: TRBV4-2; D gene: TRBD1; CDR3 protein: CASSREVRTGGVGTEAFF; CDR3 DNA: TGTGCCAGCAGCCGAGAGGTACGGACAGGGGGCGTTGGAACTGAAGCTTTCTTT
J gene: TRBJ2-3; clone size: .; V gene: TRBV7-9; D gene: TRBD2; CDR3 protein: CSSSFRTSGGTDTQYF; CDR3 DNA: TGTTCCAGCAGCTTCAGGACTAGCGGGGGAACAGATACGCAGTATTTT
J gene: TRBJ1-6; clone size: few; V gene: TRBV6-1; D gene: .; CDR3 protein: CASSVDIPSPLHF; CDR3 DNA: TGTGCCAGCAGTGTCGACATACCGAGTCCCCTCCACTTT
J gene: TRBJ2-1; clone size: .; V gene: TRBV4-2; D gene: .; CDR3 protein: CASSQDRGLSSYNEQFF; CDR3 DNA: TGTGCCAGCAGCCAAGACCGCGGACTGAGCTCCTACAATGAGCAGTTCTTC
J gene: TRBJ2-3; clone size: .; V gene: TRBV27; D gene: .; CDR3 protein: CASSWGAGRTDTQYF; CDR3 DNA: TGTGCCAGCAGTTGGGGGGCCGGGAGGACAGATACGCAGTATTTT